Listed below are T cell receptor beta chains from one sample, sequenced in a study of Graves' ophthalmopathy and Graves' hyperthyroidism. TCRdb redid the calling of the multiplex PCR reads with MiXCR, one entry per CDR3 protein. The sample has roughly 500,000 distinct CDR3 sequences; roughly 14% are singletons. Sample: blood. The receptor set was obtained from a woman in her 30s with Graves' ophthalmopathy. The CDR3 runs from the conserved cysteine through the conserved F or W. The order of the fields is J gene, clone size, D gene, V gene, CDR3 protein, CDR3 DNA. D genes are given only for firm matches. Not every row has a clone size; where given, it reads once, few, many or a size class.

>TRBJ2-5|many|.|TRBV10-3
CAISESSTQETQYF
TGTGCCATCAGTGAGTCGAGTACCCAAGAGACCCAGTACTTC
>TRBJ2-2|many|.|TRBV6-2/TRBV6-3
CASSYALLNTGELFF
TGTGCCAGCAGTTACGCACTGCTGAACACCGGGGAGCTGTTTTTT
>TRBJ2-5|many|.|TRBV7-9
CASSLSLGKGETQYF
TGTGCCAGCAGCTTGTCTCTGGGGAAGGGAGAGACCCAGTACTTC
>TRBJ2-7|many|.|TRBV5-5
CASSPIGTVSYEQYF
TGTGCCAGCAGCCCGATCGGGACCGTCTCCTACGAGCAGTACTTC
>TRBJ2-7|many|.|TRBV25-1
CASSEALSGWRSEQYF
TGTGCCAGCAGTGAAGCCCTCTCAGGGTGGAGGAGCGAGCAGTACTTC
>TRBJ1-1|few|.|TRBV30
CAWSTGWNTEAFF
TGTGCCTGGTCAACAGGGTGGAACACTGAAGCTTTCTTT
>TRBJ1-1|many|.|TRBV9
CASSARDRQNTEAFF
TGTGCCAGCAGCGCGAGGGACCGGCAGAACACTGAAGCTTTCTTT
>TRBJ1-6|many|.|TRBV20-1
CSASAAGGRNSPLHF
TGCAGTGCTAGTGCAGCCGGGGGCAGGAATTCACCCCTCCACTTT
>TRBJ2-7|many|.|TRBV6-1
CASSPERSSYEQYF
TGTGCCAGCAGTCCTGAGAGGAGCTCCTACGAGCAGTACTTC
>TRBJ2-4|many|.|TRBV28
CASSLDAGSIKYF
TGTGCCAGCAGTTTAGATGCAGGGAGCATTAAGTACTTC
>TRBJ1-1|.|.|TRBV4-2
CASSQDLGAEEAFF
TGTGCCAGCAGCCAAGATCTTGGGGCAGAGGAAGCTTTCTTT
>TRBJ2-3|.|.|TRBV12-3/TRBV12-4
CASSFRGGDTQYF
TGTGCCAGCAGTTTTCGAGGTGGGGATACGCAGTATTTT
>TRBJ2-7|many|.|TRBV6-1
CASSDLAYEQYF
TGTGCCAGCAGTGATCTAGCGTACGAGCAGTACTTC
>TRBJ2-7|many|.|TRBV6-5
CASSYSMQGFTYEQYF
TGTGCCAGCAGTTACTCGATGCAGGGTTTCACCTACGAGCAGTACTTC
>TRBJ1-1|many|.|TRBV12-3/TRBV12-4
CASSAWTEMNTEAFF
TGTGCCAGCAGTGCATGGACAGAGATGAACACTGAAGCTTTCTTT
>TRBJ2-7|many|.|TRBV25-1
CASKGHLSYEQYF
TGTGCCAGCAAGGGACATCTCTCCTACGAGCAGTACTTC
>TRBJ1-5|many|TRBD1|TRBV12-3/TRBV12-4
CASSETGASQQPQHF
TGTGCCAGCAGCGAGACAGGGGCGAGCCAACAGCCCCAGCATTTT
>TRBJ1-1|many|.|TRBV6-1
CASSVEPVNTEAFF
TGTGCCAGCAGTGTGGAGCCGGTGAACACTGAAGCTTTCTTT
>TRBJ2-5|.|TRBD2|TRBV6-1
CASSEETSATLGTQYF
TGTGCCAGCAGTGAAGAGACTAGCGCGACCCTCGGGACCCAGTACTTC
>TRBJ2-7|many|.|TRBV10-2
CASIEGSEQYF
TGCGCCAGCATAGAGGGGTCTGAGCAGTACTTC